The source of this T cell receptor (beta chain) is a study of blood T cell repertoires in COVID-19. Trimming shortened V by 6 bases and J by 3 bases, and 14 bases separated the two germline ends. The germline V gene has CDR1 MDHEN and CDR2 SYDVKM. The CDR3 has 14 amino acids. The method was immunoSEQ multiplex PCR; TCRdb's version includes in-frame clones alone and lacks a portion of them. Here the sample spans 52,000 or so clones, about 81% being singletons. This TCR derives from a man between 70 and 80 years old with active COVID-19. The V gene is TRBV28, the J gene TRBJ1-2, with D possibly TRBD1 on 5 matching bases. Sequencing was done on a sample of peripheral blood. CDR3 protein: CASSEGAGDYGYTF. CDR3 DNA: TGTGCCAGCAGCGAAGGGGCCGGCGACTATGGCTACACCTTC.